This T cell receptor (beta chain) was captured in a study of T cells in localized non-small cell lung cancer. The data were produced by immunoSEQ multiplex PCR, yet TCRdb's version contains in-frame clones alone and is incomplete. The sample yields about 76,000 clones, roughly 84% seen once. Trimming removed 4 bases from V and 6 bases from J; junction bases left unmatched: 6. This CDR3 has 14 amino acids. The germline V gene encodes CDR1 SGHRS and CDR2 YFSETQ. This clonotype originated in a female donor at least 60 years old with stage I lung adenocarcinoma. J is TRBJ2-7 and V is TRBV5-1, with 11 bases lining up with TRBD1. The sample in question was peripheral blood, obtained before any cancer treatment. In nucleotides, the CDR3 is TGCGCCAGCAGCGCTCGGGACAGGGGGAGCGAGCAGTACTTC. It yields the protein CASSARDRGSEQYF.